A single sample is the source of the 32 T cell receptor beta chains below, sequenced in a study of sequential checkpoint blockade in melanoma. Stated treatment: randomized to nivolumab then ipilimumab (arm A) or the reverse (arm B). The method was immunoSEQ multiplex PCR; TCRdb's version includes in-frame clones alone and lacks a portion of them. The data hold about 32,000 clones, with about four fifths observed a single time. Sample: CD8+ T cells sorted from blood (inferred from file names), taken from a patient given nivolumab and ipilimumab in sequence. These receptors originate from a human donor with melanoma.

The CDR3 nucleotides are TGTGCCAGTAGTATGGGGCCCGGGACAGGGTTGTACGAGCAGTACTTC. Its translation: CASSMGPGTGLYEQYF. The chain links TRBV19 to TRBJ2-7, with 9 bases that match TRBD1. V lost 3 bases, J lost 4 bases, and 10 bases stayed unmatched. CDR1 and CDR2 (germline): LNHDA, SQIVND (reference sequence). There are 16 residues in the CDR3.

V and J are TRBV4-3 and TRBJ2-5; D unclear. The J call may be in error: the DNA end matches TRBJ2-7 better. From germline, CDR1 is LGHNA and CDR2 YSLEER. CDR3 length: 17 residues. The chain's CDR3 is CASSQDRGSPSSYEQYF. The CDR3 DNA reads TGCGCCAGCAGCCAAGATCGAGGTTCCCCGAGCTCCTACGAGCAGTACTTC.

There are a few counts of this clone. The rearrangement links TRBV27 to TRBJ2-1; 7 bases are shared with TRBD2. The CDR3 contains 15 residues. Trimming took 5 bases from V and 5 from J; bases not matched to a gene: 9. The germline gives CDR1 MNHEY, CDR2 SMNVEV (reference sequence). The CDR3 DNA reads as TGTGCCAGCAGTCCTCCAGCGGGGTGGGACAATGAGCAGTTCTTC. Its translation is CASSPPAGWDNEQFF.

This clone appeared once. CDR3 residues: CASSLSYGTNNEQFF. In DNA form, the CDR3 reads TGTGCCAGCAGTTTATCCTACGGGACTAACAATGAGCAGTTCTTC. The genes are TRBV28 and TRBJ2-1; TRBD2 agrees at 7 bases. The V segment lost 1 base and the J segment 5 bases; nucleotides outside the gene matches: 5. CDR3 size: 15 residues. CDR1 and CDR2 from the germline V gene are MDHEN and SYDVKM.

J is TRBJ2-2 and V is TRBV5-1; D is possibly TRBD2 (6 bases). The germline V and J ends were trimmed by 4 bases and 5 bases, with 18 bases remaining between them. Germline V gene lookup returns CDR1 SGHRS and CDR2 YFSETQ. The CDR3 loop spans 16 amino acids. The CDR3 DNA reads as TGCGCCAGCAGCCGGGAGAGAAGAGGAGGAACCGGGGAGCTGTTTTTT. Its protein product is CASSRERRGGTGELFF. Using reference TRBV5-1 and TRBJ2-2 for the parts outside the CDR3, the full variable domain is KAGVTQTPRYLIKTRGQQVTLSCSPISGHRSVSWYQQTPGQGLQFLFEYFSETQRNKGNFPGRFSGRQFSNSRSEMNVSTLELGDSALYLCASSRERRGGTGELFFGEGSRLTVL.

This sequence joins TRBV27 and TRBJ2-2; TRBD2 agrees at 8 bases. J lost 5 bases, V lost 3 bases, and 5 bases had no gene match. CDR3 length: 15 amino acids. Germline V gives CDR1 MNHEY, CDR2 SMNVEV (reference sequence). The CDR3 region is CASSFIASGTGELFF. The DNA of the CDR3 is TGTGCCAGCAGTTTTATCGCTAGCGGGACCGGGGAGCTGTTTTTT.

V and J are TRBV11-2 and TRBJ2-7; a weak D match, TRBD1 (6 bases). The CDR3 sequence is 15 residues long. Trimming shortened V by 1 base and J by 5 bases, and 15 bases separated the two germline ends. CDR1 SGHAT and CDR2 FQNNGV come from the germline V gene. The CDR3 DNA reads TGTGCCAGCAGCTTAGGGGCAGGGGCATACGACGAGCAGTACTTC. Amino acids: CASSLGAGAYDEQYF.

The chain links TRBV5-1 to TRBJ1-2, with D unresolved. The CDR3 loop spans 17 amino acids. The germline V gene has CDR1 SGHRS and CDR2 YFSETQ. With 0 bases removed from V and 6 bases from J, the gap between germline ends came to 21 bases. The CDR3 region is CASSLAFYPRTSDGYTF. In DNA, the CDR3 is TGCGCCAGCAGCTTGGCGTTTTACCCCCGCACCAGCGATGGCTACACCTTC. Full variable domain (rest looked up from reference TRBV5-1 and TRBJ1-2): KAGVTQTPRYLIKTRGQQVTLSCSPISGHRSVSWYQQTPGQGLQFLFEYFSETQRNKGNFPGRFSGRQFSNSRSEMNVSTLELGDSALYLCASSLAFYPRTSDGYTFGSGTRLTVV.

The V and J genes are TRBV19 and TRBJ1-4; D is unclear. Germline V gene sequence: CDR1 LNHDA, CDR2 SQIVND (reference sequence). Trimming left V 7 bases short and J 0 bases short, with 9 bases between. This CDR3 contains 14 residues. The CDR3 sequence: CASKFISTNEKLFF. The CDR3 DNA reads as TGTGCCAGTAAATTTATATCAACTAATGAAAAACTGTTTTTT.

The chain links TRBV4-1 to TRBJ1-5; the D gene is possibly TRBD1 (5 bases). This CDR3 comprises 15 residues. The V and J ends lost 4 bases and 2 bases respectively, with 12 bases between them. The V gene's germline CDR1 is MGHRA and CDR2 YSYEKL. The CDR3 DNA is TGCGCCAGCAGCCCTGGGGGAGGGCGCAATCAGCCCCAGCATTTT. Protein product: CASSPGGGRNQPQHF.

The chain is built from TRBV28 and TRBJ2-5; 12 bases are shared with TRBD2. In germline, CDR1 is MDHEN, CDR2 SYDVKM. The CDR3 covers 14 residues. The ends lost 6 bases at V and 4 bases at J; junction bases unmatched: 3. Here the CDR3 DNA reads TGTGCCAGCAGACTAGCGGGGGGAAGAGAGACCCAGTACTTC. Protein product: CASRLAGGRETQYF.

As DNA, the CDR3 is TGTGCCAGCAGTTTAGGGACTGGGGGTTCACCCCTCCACTTT. This gives the protein CASSLGTGGSPLHF. The chain recombines TRBV27 with TRBJ1-6; maybe TRBD1 (5 bases). CDR3 length equals 14 residues. The ends were cut back, 2 bases at V and 9 bases at J, with 11 bases in the middle. Germline lookup yields CDR1 MNHEY and CDR2 SMNVEV (reference sequence).

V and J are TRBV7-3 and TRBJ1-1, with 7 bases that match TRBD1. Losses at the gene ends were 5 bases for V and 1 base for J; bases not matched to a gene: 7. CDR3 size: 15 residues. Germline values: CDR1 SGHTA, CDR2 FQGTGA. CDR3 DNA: TGTGCCAGCAGCCTAATCAGGGGGGAGAACACTGAAGCTTTCTTT. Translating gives CASSLIRGENTEAFF.

The CDR3 is CASSQALLSTEAFF. CDR3 sequence (DNA): TGCGCCAGCAGCCAAGCCTTATTGAGCACTGAAGCTTTCTTT. The chain has TRBV4-3 and TRBJ1-1, with D hard to call. This CDR3 is 14 amino acids long. Germline CDR1 is LGHNA and CDR2 is YSLEER. V was trimmed by 1 base and J by 4 bases, leaving 10 bases between them.

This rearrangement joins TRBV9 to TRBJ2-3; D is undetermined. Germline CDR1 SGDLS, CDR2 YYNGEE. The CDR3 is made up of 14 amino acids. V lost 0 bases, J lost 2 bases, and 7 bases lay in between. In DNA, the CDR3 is TGTGCCAGCAGCGTAGTTACTAACACAGATACGCAGTATTTT. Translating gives CASSVVTNTDTQYF.

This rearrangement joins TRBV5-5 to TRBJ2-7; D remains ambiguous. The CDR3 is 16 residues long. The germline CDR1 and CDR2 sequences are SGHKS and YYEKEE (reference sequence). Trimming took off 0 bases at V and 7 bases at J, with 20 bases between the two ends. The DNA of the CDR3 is TGTGCCAGCAGCTTGGAGTCTCCCCGGCCGAGACAAGAGCAGTACTTC. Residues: CASSLESPRPRQEQYF.

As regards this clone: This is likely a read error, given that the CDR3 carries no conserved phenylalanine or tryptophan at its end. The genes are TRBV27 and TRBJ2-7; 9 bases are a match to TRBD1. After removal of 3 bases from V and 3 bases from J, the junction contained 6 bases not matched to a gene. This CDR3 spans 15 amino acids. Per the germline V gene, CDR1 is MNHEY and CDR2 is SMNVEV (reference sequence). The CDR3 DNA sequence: TGTGCCAGCAGTTTTTTGGGGACAGGGAACTACGAGCAGTACCTC. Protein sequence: CASSFLGTGNYEQYL.

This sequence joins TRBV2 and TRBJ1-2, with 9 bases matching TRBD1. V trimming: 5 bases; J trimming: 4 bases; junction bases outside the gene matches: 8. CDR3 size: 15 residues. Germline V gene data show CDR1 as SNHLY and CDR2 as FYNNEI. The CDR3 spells CASSLPDRGIYGYTF. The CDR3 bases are TGTGCCAGCAGTTTACCGGACAGGGGAATCTATGGCTACACCTTC.

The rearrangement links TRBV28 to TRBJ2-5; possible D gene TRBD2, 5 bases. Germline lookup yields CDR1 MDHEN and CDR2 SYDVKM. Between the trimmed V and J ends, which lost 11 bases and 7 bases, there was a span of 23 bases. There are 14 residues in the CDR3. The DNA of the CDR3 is TGTGCCGTGGGAATAGCGTTGACCCCGGGGACCCAGTACTTC. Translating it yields CAVGIALTPGTQYF.

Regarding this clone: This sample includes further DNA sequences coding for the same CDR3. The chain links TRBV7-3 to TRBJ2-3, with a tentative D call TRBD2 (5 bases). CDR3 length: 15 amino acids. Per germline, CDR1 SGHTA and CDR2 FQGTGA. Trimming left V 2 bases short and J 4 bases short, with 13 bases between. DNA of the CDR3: TGTGCCAGCAGCTTAGGTAGTGGAGCGGCAGATACGCAGTATTTT. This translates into CASSLGSGAADTQYF.

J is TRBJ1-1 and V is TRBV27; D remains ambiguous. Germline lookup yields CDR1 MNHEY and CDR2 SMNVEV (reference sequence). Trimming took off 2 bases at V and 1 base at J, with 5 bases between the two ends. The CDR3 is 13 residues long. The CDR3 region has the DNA TGTGCCAGCAGTTTACGACAGAACACTGAAGCTTTCTTT. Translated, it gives CASSLRQNTEAFF.

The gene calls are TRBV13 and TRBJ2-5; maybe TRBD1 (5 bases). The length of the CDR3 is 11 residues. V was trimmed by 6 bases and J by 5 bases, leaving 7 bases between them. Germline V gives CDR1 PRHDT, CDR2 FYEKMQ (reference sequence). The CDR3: CASSWGETQYF. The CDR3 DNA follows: TGTGCCAGCAGTTGGGGCGAGACCCAGTACTTC. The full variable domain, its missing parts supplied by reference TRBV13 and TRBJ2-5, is AAGVIQSPRHLIKEKRETATLKCYPIPRHDTVYWYQQGPGQDPQFLISFYEKMQSDKGSIPDRFSAQQFSDYHSELNMSSLELGDSALYFCASSWGETQYFGPGTRLLVL.

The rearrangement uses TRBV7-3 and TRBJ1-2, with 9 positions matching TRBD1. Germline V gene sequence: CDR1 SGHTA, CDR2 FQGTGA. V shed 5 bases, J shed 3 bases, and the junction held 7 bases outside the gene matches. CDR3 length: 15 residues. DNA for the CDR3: TGTGCCAGCAGCGCCGGGACAGGGCCTTACTATGGCTACACCTTC. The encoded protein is CASSAGTGPYYGYTF. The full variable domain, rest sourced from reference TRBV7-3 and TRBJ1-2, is GAGVSQTPSNKVTEKGKYVELRCDPISGHTALYWYRQSLGQGPEFLIYFQGTGAADDSGLPNDRFFAVRPEGSVSTLKIQRTERGDSAVYLCASSAGTGPYYGYTFGSGTRLTVV.

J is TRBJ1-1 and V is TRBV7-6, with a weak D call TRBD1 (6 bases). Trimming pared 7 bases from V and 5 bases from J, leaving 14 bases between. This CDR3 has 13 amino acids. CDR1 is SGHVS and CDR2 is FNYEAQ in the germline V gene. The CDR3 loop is CASKGGGGTEAFF. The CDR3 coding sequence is TGTGCCAGCAAAGGGGGGGGAGGGACTGAAGCTTTCTTT.

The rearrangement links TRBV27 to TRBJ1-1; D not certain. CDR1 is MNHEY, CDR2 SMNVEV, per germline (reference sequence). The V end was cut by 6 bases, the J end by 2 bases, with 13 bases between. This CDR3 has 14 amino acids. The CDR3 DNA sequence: TGTGCCAGCAGAGAACTAAGAGGAAACACTGAAGCTTTCTTT. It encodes CASRELRGNTEAFF.

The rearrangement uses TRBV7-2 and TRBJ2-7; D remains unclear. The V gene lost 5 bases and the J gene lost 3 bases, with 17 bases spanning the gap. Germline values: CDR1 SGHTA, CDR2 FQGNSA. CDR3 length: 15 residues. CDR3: CASSPSVFTFYEQYF. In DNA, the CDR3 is TGTGCCAGCAGCCCGTCGGTTTTTACTTTCTACGAGCAGTACTTC.

CDR3: CAWSVWRGQPNSPLHF. In DNA form, the CDR3 reads TGTGCCTGGAGTGTTTGGCGGGGACAGCCTAATTCACCCCTCCACTTT. The chain uses TRBV30 and TRBJ1-6, with 7 bases that match TRBD1. Unmatched junction bases numbered 8, after V lost 0 bases and J lost 6 bases. This CDR3 comprises 16 residues. From germline, CDR1 is GTSNPN and CDR2 SVGIG (reference sequence).

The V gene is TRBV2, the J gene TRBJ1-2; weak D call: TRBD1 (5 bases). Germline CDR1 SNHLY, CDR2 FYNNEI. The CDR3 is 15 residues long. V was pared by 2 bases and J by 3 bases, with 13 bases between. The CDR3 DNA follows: TGTGCCAGCAGTGAATTAGGTAAAGGGGACTATGGCTACACCTTC. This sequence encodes CASSELGKGDYGYTF.

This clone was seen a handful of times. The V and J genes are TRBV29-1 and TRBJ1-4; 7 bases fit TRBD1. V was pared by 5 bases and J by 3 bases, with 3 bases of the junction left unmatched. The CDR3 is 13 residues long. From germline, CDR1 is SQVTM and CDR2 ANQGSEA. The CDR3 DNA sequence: TGCAGCGTTCTGGGACAGTCTAATGAAAAACTGTTTTTT. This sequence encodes CSVLGQSNEKLFF.

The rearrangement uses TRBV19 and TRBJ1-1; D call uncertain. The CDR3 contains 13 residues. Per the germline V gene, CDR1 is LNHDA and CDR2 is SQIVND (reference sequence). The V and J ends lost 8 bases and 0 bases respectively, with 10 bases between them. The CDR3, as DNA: TGTGCCAGTTCGGGAGGTTTGAACACTGAAGCTTTCTTT. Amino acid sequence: CASSGGLNTEAFF.

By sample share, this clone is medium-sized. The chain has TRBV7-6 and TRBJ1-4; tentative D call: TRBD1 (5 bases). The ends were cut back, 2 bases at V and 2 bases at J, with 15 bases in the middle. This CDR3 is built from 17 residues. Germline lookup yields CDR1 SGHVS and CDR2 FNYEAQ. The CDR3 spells CASSLFVGGDTNEKLFF. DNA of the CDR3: TGTGCCAGCAGCTTATTCGTTGGAGGGGACACTAATGAAAAACTGTTTTTT.

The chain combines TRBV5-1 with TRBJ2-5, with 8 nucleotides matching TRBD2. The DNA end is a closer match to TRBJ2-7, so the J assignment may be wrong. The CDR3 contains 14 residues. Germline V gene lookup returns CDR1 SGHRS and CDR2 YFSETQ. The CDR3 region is CASSLGRTSNEQYF. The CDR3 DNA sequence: TGCGCCAGCAGCTTGGGGAGGACTAGCAACGAGCAGTACTTC.